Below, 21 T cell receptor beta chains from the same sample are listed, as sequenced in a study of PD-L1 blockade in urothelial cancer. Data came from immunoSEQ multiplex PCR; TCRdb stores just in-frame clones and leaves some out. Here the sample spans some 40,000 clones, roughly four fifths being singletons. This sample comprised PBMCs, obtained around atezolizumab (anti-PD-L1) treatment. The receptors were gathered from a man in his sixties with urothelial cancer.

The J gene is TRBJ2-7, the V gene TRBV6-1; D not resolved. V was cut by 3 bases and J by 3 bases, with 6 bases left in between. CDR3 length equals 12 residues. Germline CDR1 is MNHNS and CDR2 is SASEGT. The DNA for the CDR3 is TGTGCCAGCAGTGACGGTGGCTACGAGCAGTACTTC. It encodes CASSDGGYEQYF.

The CDR3 region has the DNA TGTGCCAGCAGCTTAGTTAGGGGCACGCAGTATTTT. It specifies CASSLVRGTQYF. This chain joins TRBV11-2 and TRBJ2-3; D might be TRBD1 (5 bases). The CDR3 has 12 residues. CDR1 and CDR2 (germline): SGHAT, FQNNGV. The V and J ends lost 1 base and 9 bases respectively, with 8 bases between them.

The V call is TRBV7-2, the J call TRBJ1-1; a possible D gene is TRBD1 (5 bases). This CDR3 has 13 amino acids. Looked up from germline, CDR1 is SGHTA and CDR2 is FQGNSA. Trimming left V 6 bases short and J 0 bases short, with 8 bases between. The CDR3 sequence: CASRGGMNTEAFF. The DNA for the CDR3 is TGTGCCAGCAGGGGGGGGATGAACACTGAAGCTTTCTTT.

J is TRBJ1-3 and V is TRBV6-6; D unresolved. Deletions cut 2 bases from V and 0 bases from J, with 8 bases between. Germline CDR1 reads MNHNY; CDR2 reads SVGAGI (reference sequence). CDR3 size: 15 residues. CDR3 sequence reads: CASSYDTISGNTIYF. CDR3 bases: TGTGCCAGCAGTTACGACACCATCTCTGGAAACACCATATATTTT.

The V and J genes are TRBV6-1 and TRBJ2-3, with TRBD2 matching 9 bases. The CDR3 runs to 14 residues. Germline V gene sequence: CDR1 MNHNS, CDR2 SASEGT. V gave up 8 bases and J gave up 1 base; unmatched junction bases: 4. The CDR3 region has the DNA TGTGCCAGCCGAGCGGGGGGACGCACAGATACGCAGTATTTT. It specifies CASRAGGRTDTQYF.

In nucleotides, the CDR3 is TGTGCCAGCAGTCCCGGGACAGGGAGCAATGAGCAGTTCTTC. Protein product: CASSPGTGSNEQFF. V usage is TRBV6-1 and J usage is TRBJ2-1; 9 bases are shared with TRBD1. V dropped 5 bases and J dropped 6; count of bases not matched to a gene: 5. This CDR3 spans 14 amino acids. Looked up from germline, CDR1 is MNHNS and CDR2 is SASEGT.

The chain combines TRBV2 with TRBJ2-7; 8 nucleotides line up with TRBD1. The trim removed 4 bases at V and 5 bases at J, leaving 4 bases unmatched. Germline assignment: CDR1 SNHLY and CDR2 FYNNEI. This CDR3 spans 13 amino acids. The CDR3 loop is CASSGGQGHEQYF. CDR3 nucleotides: TGTGCCAGCAGTGGCGGACAGGGCCACGAGCAGTACTTC.

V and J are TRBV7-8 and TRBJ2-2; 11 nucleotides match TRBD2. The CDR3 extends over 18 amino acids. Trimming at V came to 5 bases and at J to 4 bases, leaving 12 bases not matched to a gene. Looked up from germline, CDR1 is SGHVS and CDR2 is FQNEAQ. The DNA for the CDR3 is TGTGCCAGCAGCCTTTACCGACTAGCGGGACGGAGCACCGGGGAGCTGTTTTTT. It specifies CASSLYRLAGRSTGELFF.

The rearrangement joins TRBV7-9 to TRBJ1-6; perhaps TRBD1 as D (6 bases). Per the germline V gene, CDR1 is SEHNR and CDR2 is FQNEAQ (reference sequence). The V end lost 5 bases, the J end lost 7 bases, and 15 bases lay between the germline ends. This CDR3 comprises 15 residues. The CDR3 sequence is CASSGYTGNNSPLHF. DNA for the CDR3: TGTGCCAGCAGCGGATATACAGGGAACAATTCACCCCTCCACTTT.

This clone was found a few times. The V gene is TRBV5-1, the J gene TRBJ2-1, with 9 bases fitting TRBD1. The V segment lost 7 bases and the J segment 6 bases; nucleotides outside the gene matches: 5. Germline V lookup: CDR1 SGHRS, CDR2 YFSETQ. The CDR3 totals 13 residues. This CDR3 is CASRTGVGNEQFF. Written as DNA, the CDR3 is TGCGCCAGCCGGACAGGGGTGGGCAATGAGCAGTTCTTC.

CDR3 residues: CASSIRQGGNYGYTF. As DNA, the CDR3 is TGTGCCAGCAGCATTAGACAGGGGGGCAACTATGGCTACACCTTC. The J gene is TRBJ1-2, the V gene TRBV21-1; TRBD1 is the table's D call, not checked against the DNA. TRBV21-1 corresponds to a pseudogene. This CDR3 contains 15 residues.

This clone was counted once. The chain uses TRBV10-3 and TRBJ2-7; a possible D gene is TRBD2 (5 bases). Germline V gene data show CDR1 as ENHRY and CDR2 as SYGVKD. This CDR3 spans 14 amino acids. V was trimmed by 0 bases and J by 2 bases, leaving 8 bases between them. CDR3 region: CAISESAGAYEQYF. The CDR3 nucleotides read TGTGCCATCAGTGAGTCGGCGGGTGCCTACGAGCAGTACTTC.

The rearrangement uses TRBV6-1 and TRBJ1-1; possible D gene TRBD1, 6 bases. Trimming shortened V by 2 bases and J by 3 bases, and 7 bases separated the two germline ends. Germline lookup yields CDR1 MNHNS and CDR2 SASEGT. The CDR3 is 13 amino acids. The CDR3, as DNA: TGTGCCAGCAGTGAACAGGGGCACACTGAAGCTTTCTTT. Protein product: CASSEQGHTEAFF.

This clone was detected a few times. The CDR3 region has the DNA TGTGCCAGCAGCAAAGAACGGTCCAGGGCCTACGAGCAGTACTTC. Protein sequence: CASSKERSRAYEQYF. This chain joins TRBV21-1 and TRBJ2-7; the table's D call of TRBD1 was not tested on the DNA. TRBV21-1 constitutes a pseudogene. The CDR3 contains 15 residues.

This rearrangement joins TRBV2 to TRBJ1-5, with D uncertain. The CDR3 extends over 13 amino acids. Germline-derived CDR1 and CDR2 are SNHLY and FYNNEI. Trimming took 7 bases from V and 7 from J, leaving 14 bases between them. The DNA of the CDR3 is TGTGCCAGCACAGCAGACAACGCACAGCCCCAGCATTTT. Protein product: CASTADNAQPQHF.

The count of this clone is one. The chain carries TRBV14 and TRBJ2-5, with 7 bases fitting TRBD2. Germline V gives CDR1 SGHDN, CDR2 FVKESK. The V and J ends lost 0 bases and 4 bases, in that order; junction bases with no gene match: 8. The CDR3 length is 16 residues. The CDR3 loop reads CASSQDWGGMGETQYF. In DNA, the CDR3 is TGTGCCAGCAGCCAAGATTGGGGGGGAATGGGAGAGACCCAGTACTTC.

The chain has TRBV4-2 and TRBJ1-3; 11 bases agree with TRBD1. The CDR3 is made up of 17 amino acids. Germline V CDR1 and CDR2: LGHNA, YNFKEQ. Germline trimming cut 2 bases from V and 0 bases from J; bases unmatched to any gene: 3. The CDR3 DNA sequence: TGTGCCAGCAGCCAAACGGGACAGGGGGTCTCTGGAAACACCATATATTTT. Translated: CASSQTGQGVSGNTIYF.

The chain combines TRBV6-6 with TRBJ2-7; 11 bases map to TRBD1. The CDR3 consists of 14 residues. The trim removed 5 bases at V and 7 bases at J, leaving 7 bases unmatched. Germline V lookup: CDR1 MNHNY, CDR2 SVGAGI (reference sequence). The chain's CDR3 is CASSAGQGAGEQYF. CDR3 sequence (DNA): TGTGCCAGCAGTGCCGGACAGGGGGCGGGGGAGCAGTACTTC.

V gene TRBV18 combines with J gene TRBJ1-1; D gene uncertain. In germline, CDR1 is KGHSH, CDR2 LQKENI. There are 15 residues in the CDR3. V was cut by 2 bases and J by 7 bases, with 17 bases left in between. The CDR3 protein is CASSPGLAIEGEAFF. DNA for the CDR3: TGTGCCAGCTCACCAGGGTTGGCAATTGAGGGTGAAGCTTTCTTT.

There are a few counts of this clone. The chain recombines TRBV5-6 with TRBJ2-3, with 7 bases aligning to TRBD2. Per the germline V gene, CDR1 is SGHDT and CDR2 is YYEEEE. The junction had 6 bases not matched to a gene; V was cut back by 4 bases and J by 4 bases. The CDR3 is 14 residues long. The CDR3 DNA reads TGTGCCAGCAGCGACGAGGGGAGGGCAGATACGCAGTATTTT. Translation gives CASSDEGRADTQYF.

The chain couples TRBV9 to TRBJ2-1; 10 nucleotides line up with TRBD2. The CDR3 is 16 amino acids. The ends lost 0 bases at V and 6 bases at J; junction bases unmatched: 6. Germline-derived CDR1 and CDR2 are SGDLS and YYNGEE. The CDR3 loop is CASSVVSSGGFNEQFF. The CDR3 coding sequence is TGTGCCAGCAGCGTAGTCTCTAGCGGGGGCTTCAATGAGCAGTTCTTC. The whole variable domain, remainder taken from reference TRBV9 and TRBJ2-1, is DSGVTQTPKHLITATGQRVTLRCSPRSGDLSVYWYQQSLDQGLQFLIQYYNGEERAKGNILERFSAQQFPDLHSELNLSSLELGDSALYFCASSVVSSGGFNEQFFGPGTRLTVL.